The 29 T cell receptor beta chains reported below all come from one sample, sequenced in a study of T cells after yellow fever vaccination. TCRdb re-called the 5' RACE reads through MiXCR, storing one row per CDR3 protein. The table has about 400,000 distinct CDR3 sequences, around 6.4% seen once. The sample in question was PBMCs, obtained 5 days after the yellow fever booster vaccination. The origin of the receptors is a man aged 25-45 years who received the YFV17D yellow fever vaccine.

This clonotype was detected ten times or more. This chain connects TRBV10-3 to TRBJ2-2; D call uncertain. V lost 3 bases, J lost 6 bases, and 14 bases lay in between. Germline loops: CDR1 ENHRY, CDR2 SYGVKD. CDR3 length: 15 residues. CDR3 residues: CAISEGRSGAGELFF. CDR3 in DNA: TGTGCCATCAGTGAAGGGCGATCTGGCGCCGGGGAGCTGTTTTTT.

The rearrangement links TRBV20-1 to TRBJ2-1, with a tentative D call TRBD2 (5 bases). Germline V gene lookup returns CDR1 DFQATT and CDR2 SNEGSKA (reference sequence). The CDR3 is made up of 14 amino acids. V gave up 0 bases and J gave up 10 bases, with 16 bases separating them. The CDR3 DNA reads TGCAGTGCTAGAGATCCAGGACTCCCCCGAGAGCAGTTCTTC. Its protein is CSARDPGLPREQFF.

CDR3: CASSISGSIVHEQYF. The CDR3 region has the DNA TGTGCCAGCAGCATTAGCGGGAGTATCGTGCACGAGCAGTACTTC. This chain connects TRBV7-6 to TRBJ2-7, with 9 bases that match TRBD2. This CDR3 has 15 residues. Per the germline V gene, CDR1 is SGHVS and CDR2 is FNYEAQ. The V gene end was trimmed by 5 bases and the J gene end by 5 bases; junction bases not matched to a gene: 10.

This clonotype was found many times. This chain links TRBV29-1 with TRBJ2-7; TRBD1 agrees at 9 bases. Germline CDR1 reads SQVTM; CDR2 reads ANQGSEA. This CDR3 spans 12 amino acids. Trimming at V came to 6 bases and at J to 6 bases, leaving 6 bases not matched to a gene. CDR3 in amino acids: CSVGTGRSEQYF. The CDR3 region has the DNA TGCAGCGTCGGGACAGGGAGGTCCGAGCAGTACTTC.

This clonotype was observed a few times. The CDR3 sequence: CASSSRGGGTGELFF. DNA for the CDR3: TGTGCCAGCAGTTCTCGCGGCGGGGGCACCGGGGAGCTGTTTTTT. V is TRBV12-3 or TRBV12-4 and J is TRBJ2-2; 7 bases align to TRBD2. V dropped 4 bases and J dropped 4; count of bases not matched to a gene: 6. This CDR3 is built from 15 residues.

The rearrangement joins TRBV5-1 to TRBJ2-5; the D is unclear. Trimming took off 0 bases at V and 4 bases at J, with 10 bases between the two ends. Germline CDR1 and CDR2: SGHRS and YFSETQ. CDR3 length: 14 amino acids. The CDR3 protein is CASSLGTQRETQYF. The CDR3 nucleotides are TGCGCCAGCAGCTTGGGTACCCAAAGAGAGACCCAGTACTTC.

The V and J genes are TRBV24-1 and TRBJ2-2; 10 bases are shared with TRBD1. The ends lost 9 bases at V and 0 bases at J; junction bases unmatched: 12. The CDR3 totals 18 residues. CDR1 is KGHDR and CDR2 is SFDVKD in the germline V gene. The CDR3 bases are TGTGCCACCCAGGGACAGGGGCCCCAAGGTACGAACACCGGGGAGCTGTTTTTT. As protein: CATQGQGPQGTNTGELFF.

This clonotype showed up many times. V gene TRBV27 combines with J gene TRBJ2-6; TRBD2 might be the D (5 bases). Germline V gives CDR1 MNHEY, CDR2 SMNVEV (reference sequence). The CDR3 length is 17 residues. The V and J ends lost 2 bases and 1 base respectively, with 12 bases between them. CDR3 nucleotide sequence: TGTGCCAGCAGTTTAGGTTACCTAGCTTCTGGGGCCAACGTCCTGACTTTC. It codes for CASSLGYLASGANVLTF.

The chain employs TRBV28 and TRBJ2-5; TRBD1 matches 10 bases. V was clipped by 6 bases and J by 5 bases; unmatched bases: 9. The CDR3 has 15 residues. The germline V gene has CDR1 MDHEN and CDR2 SYDVKM. The CDR3 coding sequence is TGTGCCAGCAGGCCTGGACAGGGGGGGTGGGAGACCCAGTACTTC. Translated, it gives CASRPGQGGWETQYF.

The table lists this clonotype with a few counts. V usage is TRBV20-1 and J usage is TRBJ2-1, with TRBD2 identical over 7 bases. With 3 bases clipped from V and 2 bases from J, the junction kept 7 bases outside the gene matches. The germline V gene has CDR1 DFQATT and CDR2 SNEGSKA (reference sequence). The CDR3 covers 15 residues. The CDR3 bases are TGCAGTGCTAGTGGCGGGAGTTTCCCCTACAATGAGCAGTTCTTC. Protein sequence: CSASGGSFPYNEQFF.

This clonotype has only a few counts. This chain uses TRBV27 with TRBJ1-4; 7 nucleotides agree with TRBD1. This CDR3 contains 13 residues. The V gene end was trimmed by 6 bases and the J gene end by 8 bases; junction bases not matched to a gene: 6. The germline CDR1 and CDR2 sequences are MNHEY and SMNVEV (reference sequence). This chain's CDR3 is CASSRQGGEKLFF. DNA of the CDR3: TGTGCCAGCAGCAGACAGGGTGGAGAAAAACTGTTTTTT.

This rearrangement joins TRBV5-6 to TRBJ2-7; 12 bases are a match to TRBD2. The CDR3 has 14 amino acids. CDR1 and CDR2 from the germline V gene are SGHDT and YYEEEE. The trim removed 3 bases at V and 4 bases at J, leaving 2 bases unmatched. The CDR3 nucleotides are TGTGCCAGCAGCTACGGGACTAGCGGGTACGAGCAGTACTTC. Its translation is CASSYGTSGYEQYF.

This clonotype was found a few times. The V and J genes are TRBV21-1 and TRBJ2-5; the D segment call TRBD2 is taken from the table without a DNA check. TRBV21-1 is a recognized pseudogene. This CDR3 region has 18 residues. The CDR3 protein is CASSNVKRMAEVQETQYF. The CDR3 region has the DNA TGTGCCAGCAGCAATGTGAAGCGGATGGCGGAGGTCCAAGAGACCCAGTACTTC.

The rearrangement uses TRBV7-2 and TRBJ2-3, with 10 positions matching TRBD2. The germline CDR1 and CDR2 sequences are SGHTA and FQGNSA. The V and J ends lost 0 bases and 5 bases, in that order; junction bases with no gene match: 5. The CDR3 loop spans 16 amino acids. CDR3 sequence: CASSLAGTSVIDTQYF. The CDR3 bases are TGTGCCAGCAGCTTAGCCGGGACTAGCGTAATAGATACGCAGTATTTT.

In this sample, this clonotype turned up a few times. This sequence joins TRBV11-1 and TRBJ2-2, with a tentative D call TRBD1 (6 bases). Germline V gene data show CDR1 as SGHAT and CDR2 as FQDESV (reference sequence). The CDR3 spans 16 residues. With 3 bases removed from V and 3 bases from J, the gap between germline ends came to 14 bases. The CDR3 sequence is CASSFPGDGYTGELFF. In nucleotides, the CDR3 is TGTGCCAGCAGCTTCCCAGGGGACGGATACACCGGGGAGCTGTTTTTT.

The chain uses TRBV6-2 or TRBV6-3 and TRBJ1-5; D is undetermined. The CDR3 is made up of 13 amino acids. V lost 0 bases and J 5 bases, leaving 5 bases between the germline ends. Germline CDR1 reads MNHEY; CDR2 reads SVGEGT. This CDR3 is CASSYSSDQPQHF. Written as DNA, the CDR3 is TGTGCCAGCAGTTACTCGAGTGATCAGCCCCAGCATTTT.

This clonotype was recorded at least ten times. The rearrangement links TRBV18 to TRBJ2-5; D not certain. V was shortened by 1 base and J by 2 bases, with 2 bases between the two germline ends. Germline V lookup: CDR1 KGHSH, CDR2 LQKENI. The CDR3 consists of 12 residues. The CDR3 DNA follows: TGTGCCAGCTCACCACAACAAGAGACCCAGTACTTC. Its translation: CASSPQQETQYF.

This chain joins TRBV18 and TRBJ2-1, with 9 bases lining up with TRBD2. The CDR3 runs 17 residues. CDR1 is KGHSH and CDR2 is LQKENI in the germline V gene. The V segment lost 4 bases and the J segment 7 bases; nucleotides outside the gene matches: 14. CDR3 DNA: TGTGCCAGCTCACTACACCTGGGGGCGGGAGGGCCGAATGAGCAGTTCTTC. This sequence encodes CASSLHLGAGGPNEQFF. Supplemented by reference TRBV18 and TRBJ2-1, the full variable domain reads NAGVMQNPRHLVRRRGQEARLRCSPMKGHSHVYWYRQLPEEGLKFMVYLQKENIIDESGMPKERFSAEFPKEGPSILRIQQVVRGDSAAYFCASSLHLGAGGPNEQFFGPGTRLTVL.

The chain is built from TRBV20-1 and TRBJ2-1; 12 nucleotides align to TRBD2. V gave up 2 bases and J gave up 7 bases; unmatched junction bases: 9. There are 16 residues in the CDR3. Germline loops: CDR1 DFQATT, CDR2 SNEGSKA (reference sequence). The CDR3 DNA reads as TGCAGTGCTAGAAGGCCTAGCGGGAGGGGAGGGAATGAGCAGTTCTTC. Translation gives CSARRPSGRGGNEQFF.

This clonotype was observed a few times. The V call is TRBV3-1, the J call TRBJ2-7, with 7 nucleotides matching TRBD2. The V segment lost 4 bases and the J segment 3 bases; nucleotides outside the gene matches: 9. Germline V lookup: CDR1 LGHDT, CDR2 YNNKEL (reference sequence). The CDR3 length is 15 residues. As DNA, the CDR3 is TGTGCCAGCAGCCCCCCCCAGCGGGATGTCTACGAGCAGTACTTC. Amino acids: CASSPPQRDVYEQYF.

The table lists this clonotype with a few counts. This chain links TRBV5-1 with TRBJ2-1; 8 bases match TRBD2. Trimming cost V 5 bases and J 7 bases; bases outside gene matches: 11. CDR3 length: 15 residues. Germline CDR1 reads SGHRS; CDR2 reads YFSETQ. The DNA for the CDR3 is TGCGCCAGCAGACTGCTAGCGGGTGGCTTGAATGAGCAGTTCTTC. Translated, it gives CASRLLAGGLNEQFF. Full variable domain (remainder filled in from reference TRBV5-1 and TRBJ2-1): KAGVTQTPRYLIKTRGQQVTLSCSPISGHRSVSWYQQTPGQGLQFLFEYFSETQRNKGNFPGRFSGRQFSNSRSEMNVSTLELGDSALYLCASRLLAGGLNEQFFGPGTRLTVL.

There are a few counts of this clonotype. CDR3 DNA sequence: TGCGCCAGCAGCTTGTCGGACTCCGGGGAGCTGTTTTTT. This codes for CASSLSDSGELFF. V and J are TRBV5-1 and TRBJ2-2, with a tentative D call TRBD2 (5 bases). CDR3 length: 13 residues. V lost 1 base, J lost 6 bases, and 7 bases lay in between. Germline V lookup: CDR1 SGHRS, CDR2 YFSETQ.

This chain uses TRBV7-2 with TRBJ2-3; 11 bases line up with TRBD2. The V gene end was trimmed by 0 bases and the J gene end by 0 bases; junction bases not matched to a gene: 8. Germline assignment: CDR1 SGHTA and CDR2 FQGNSA. CDR3 size: 19 residues. The CDR3 bases are TGTGCCAGCAGCTTAGCGCCACTAGCGGGAGTTGATAGCACAGATACGCAGTATTTT. Residues: CASSLAPLAGVDSTDTQYF. Using reference TRBV7-2 and TRBJ2-3 for the parts outside the CDR3, the full variable domain is GAGVSQSPSNKVTEKGKDVELRCDPISGHTALYWYRQSLGQGLEFLIYFQGNSAPDKSGLPSDRFSAERTGGSVSTLTIQRTQQEDSAVYLCASSLAPLAGVDSTDTQYFGPGTRLTVL.

The rearrangement links TRBV19 to TRBJ2-1; 14 nucleotides align to TRBD2. Germline CDR1 and CDR2: LNHDA and SQIVND (reference sequence). With 1 base clipped from V and 9 bases from J, the junction kept 5 bases outside the gene matches. The CDR3 is 16 residues long. In DNA, the CDR3 is TGTGCCAGTAGTATAGGCTGGGGACTAGCGGGAGTTGAGCAGTTCTTC. Amino acids: CASSIGWGLAGVEQFF.

This clonotype was found many times. The genes are TRBV4-3 and TRBJ2-5; D is undetermined. This CDR3 has 17 amino acids. The ends were cut back, 3 bases at V and 4 bases at J, with 21 bases in the middle. Per germline, CDR1 LGHNA and CDR2 YSLEER. The CDR3 here is CASSQGSHGPMGETQYF. CDR3 nucleotide sequence: TGCGCCAGCAGCCAGGGAAGTCACGGGCCCATGGGAGAGACCCAGTACTTC.

This clonotype was counted ten times or more. The rearrangement joins TRBV11-2 to TRBJ2-1; weak D call: TRBD1 (6 bases). From germline, CDR1 is SGHAT and CDR2 FQNNGV. The length of the CDR3 is 14 residues. Trimming took 4 bases from V and 9 from J, leaving 16 bases between them. The CDR3 reads CASSSPDSLGEQFF. The CDR3 DNA reads as TGTGCCAGCAGCTCCCCGGACAGCTTAGGTGAGCAGTTCTTC.

Many counts were recorded for this clonotype. The V gene is TRBV12-1, the J gene TRBJ1-2. TRBV12-1 is described as a pseudogene. The CDR3 sequence is 13 residues long. CDR3 bases: TGTGCCAGCAGCTTTCGGGAGGGAGAGGGCTACACCTTC. Residues: CASSFREGEGYTF.

V gene TRBV7-6 combines with J gene TRBJ2-7; a weak D match, TRBD2 (6 bases). CDR3 length: 16 residues. Germline assignment: CDR1 SGHVS and CDR2 FNYEAQ. V was trimmed by 0 bases and J by 5 bases, leaving 17 bases between them. CDR3 DNA sequence: TGTGCCAGCAGCTTAGCGAGGAGGGCCGGTAAGAACGAGCAGTACTTC. Residues: CASSLARRAGKNEQYF. Full variable domain (rest looked up from reference TRBV7-6 and TRBJ2-7): GAGVSQSPRYKVTKRGQDVALRCDPISGHVSLYWYRQALGQGPEFLTYFNYEAQQDKSGLPNDRFSAERPEGSISTLTIQRTEQRDSAMYRCASSLARRAGKNEQYFGPGTRLTVT.

The table lists this clonotype with a few counts. This rearrangement joins TRBV9 to TRBJ2-5, with D maybe TRBD2 (7 bases). The V gene's germline CDR1 is SGDLS and CDR2 YYNGEE. Trimming took off 3 bases at V and 1 base at J, with 13 bases between the two ends. This CDR3 is built from 15 residues. CDR3 nucleotides: TGTGCCAGCAGCGGCGGAGGGGGGGTCCAAGAGACCCAGTACTTC. Translated: CASSGGGGVQETQYF.